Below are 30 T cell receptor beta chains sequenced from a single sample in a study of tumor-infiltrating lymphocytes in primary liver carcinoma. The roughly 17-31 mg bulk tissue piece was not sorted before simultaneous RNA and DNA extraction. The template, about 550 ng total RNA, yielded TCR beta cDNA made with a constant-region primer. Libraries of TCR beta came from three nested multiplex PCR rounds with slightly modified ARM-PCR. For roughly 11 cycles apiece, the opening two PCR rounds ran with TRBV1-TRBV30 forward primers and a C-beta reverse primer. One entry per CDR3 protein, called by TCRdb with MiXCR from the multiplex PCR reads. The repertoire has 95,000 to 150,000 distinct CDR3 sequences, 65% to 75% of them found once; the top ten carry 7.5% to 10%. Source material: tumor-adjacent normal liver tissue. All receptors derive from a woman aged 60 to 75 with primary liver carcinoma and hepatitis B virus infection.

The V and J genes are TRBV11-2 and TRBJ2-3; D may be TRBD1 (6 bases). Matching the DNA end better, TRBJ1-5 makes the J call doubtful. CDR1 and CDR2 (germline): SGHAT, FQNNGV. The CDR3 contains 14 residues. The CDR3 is CASTLGTSTDTQHF. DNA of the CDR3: TGTGCCAGCACCCTCGGGACAAGCACAGATACGCAGCATTTT.

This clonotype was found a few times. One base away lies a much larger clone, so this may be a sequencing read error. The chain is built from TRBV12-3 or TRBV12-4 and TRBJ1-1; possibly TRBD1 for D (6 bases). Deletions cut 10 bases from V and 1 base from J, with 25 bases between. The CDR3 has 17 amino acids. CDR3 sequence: CANRDGADTIPNTEAFF. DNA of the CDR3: TGTGCCAACAGGGATGGGGCAGATACCATTCCGAACACTGAAGCTTTCTTT.

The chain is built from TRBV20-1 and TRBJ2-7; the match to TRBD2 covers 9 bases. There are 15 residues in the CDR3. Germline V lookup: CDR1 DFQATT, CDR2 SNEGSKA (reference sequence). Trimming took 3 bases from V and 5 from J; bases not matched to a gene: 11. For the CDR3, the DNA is TGCAGTGCTAGTGCTAGCGGGATAATGTGGGACGAGCAGTACTTC. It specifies CSASASGIMWDEQYF.

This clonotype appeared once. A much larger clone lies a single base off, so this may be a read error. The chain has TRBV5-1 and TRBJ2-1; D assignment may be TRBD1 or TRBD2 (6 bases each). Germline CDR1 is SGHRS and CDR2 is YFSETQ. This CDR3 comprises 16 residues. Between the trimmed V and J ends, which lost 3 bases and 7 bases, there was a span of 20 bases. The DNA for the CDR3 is TGCGCCAGCAGCTCGCGGGGACATGGGGCGAAGAATGAGCAGTTCTTC. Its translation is CASSSRGHGAKNEQFF.

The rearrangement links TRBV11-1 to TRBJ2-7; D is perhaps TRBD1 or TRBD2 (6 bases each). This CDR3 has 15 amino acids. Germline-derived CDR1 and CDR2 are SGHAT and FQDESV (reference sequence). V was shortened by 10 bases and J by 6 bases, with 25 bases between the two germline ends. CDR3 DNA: TGTGCCAACGACCCTCGGACAGCAGGACTACGCGAGCAGTACTTC. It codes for CANDPRTAGLREQYF.

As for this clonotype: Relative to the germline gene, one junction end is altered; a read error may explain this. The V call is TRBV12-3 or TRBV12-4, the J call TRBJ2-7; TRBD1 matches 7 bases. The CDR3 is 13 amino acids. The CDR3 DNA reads TGTGTCAGCAGTTCCCAAGAGGGGGCCAAGCAGTACTTC. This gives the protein CVSSSQEGAKQYF.

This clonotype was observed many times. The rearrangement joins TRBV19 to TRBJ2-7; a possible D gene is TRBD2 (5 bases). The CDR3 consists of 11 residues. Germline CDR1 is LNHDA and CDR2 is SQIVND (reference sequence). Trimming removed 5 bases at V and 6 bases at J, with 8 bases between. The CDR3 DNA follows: TGTGCCAGTAGTCGGGGTTCCGAGCAGTACTTC. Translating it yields CASSRGSEQYF.

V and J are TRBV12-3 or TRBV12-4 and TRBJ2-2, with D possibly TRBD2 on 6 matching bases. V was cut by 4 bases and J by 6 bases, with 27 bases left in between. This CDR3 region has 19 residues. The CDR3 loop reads CASSWDSPGPKTGAGELFF. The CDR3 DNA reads TGTGCCAGCAGTTGGGACTCCCCAGGGCCAAAGACTGGGGCCGGGGAGCTGTTTTTT.

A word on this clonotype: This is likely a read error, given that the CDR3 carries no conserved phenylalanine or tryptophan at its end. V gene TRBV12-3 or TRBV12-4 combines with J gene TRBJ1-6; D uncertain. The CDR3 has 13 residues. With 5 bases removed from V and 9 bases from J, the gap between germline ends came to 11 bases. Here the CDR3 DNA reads TGTGCCAGCAGTATAGACCTTCGTTCACCCCTCCACTTG. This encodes CASSIDLRSPLHL.

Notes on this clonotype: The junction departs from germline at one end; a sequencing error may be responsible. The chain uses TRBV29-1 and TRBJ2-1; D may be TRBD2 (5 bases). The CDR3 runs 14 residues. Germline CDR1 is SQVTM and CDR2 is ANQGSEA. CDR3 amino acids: CSVNGYRTHEEQFF. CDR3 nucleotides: TGTAGCGTTAATGGATATCGAACCCACGAAGAGCAGTTCTTC.

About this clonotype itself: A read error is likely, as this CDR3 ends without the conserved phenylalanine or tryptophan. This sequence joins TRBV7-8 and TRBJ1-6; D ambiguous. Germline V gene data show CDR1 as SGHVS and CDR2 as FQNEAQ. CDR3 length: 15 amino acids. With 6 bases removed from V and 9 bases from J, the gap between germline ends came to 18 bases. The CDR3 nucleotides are TGTGCCAGCAGTGTTAGGCAAGGTCCGAGTTCACCCCTCCACATT. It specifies CASSVRQGPSSPLHI.

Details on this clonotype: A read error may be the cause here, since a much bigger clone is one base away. The CDR3 DNA reads as TGTGCCAGCAGTTTGGGAGGGCCCCATGGCTACACCTTC. It encodes CASSLGGPHGYTF. The genes are TRBV28 and TRBJ1-2; D not resolved. The CDR3 sequence is 13 residues long. The germline CDR1 and CDR2 sequences are MDHEN and SYDVKM. V was trimmed by 3 bases and J by 6 bases, leaving 11 bases between them.

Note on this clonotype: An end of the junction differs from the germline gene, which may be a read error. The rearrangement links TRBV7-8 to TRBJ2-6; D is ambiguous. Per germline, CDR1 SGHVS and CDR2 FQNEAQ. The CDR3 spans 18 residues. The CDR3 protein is CACSYVGLDFSGANVLTF. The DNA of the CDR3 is TGTGCCTGCAGCTATGTAGGGCTCGACTTTTCTGGGGCCAACGTCCTGACTTTC.

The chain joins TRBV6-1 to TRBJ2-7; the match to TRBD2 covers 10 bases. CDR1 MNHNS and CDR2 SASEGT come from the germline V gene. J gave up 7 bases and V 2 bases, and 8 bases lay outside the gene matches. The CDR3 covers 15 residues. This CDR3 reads CASSEPSGSSYEQYF. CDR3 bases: TGTGCCAGCAGTGAACCTAGCGGGAGCTCATATGAGCAGTACTTC.

The CDR3 nucleotides read TGTGCCAGCAGCTTAGCCCACAGGGCCCACGAGCAGTTCTTC. This translates into CASSLAHRAHEQFF. The chain employs TRBV7-9 and TRBJ2-1, with D possibly being TRBD1 (6 bases). Germline CDR1 and CDR2: SEHNR and FQNEAQ (reference sequence). V lost 0 bases and J 10 bases, leaving 13 bases between the germline ends. This CDR3 spans 14 amino acids.

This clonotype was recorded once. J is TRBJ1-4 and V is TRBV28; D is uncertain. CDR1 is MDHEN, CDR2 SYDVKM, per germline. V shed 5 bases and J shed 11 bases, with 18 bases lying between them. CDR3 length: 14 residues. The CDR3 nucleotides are TGTGCCAGCAGTCCACGGGGTCTTGGGGTCAAACTGTTTTTT. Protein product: CASSPRGLGVKLFF.

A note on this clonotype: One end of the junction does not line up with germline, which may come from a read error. CDR3 sequence reads: CASSNWRNTEAFF. The CDR3 bases are TGTGCCAGCAGTAATTGGCGGAACACTGAGGCTTTCTTT. The genes are TRBV6-1 and TRBJ1-1; D is undetermined. This CDR3 is built from 13 residues. Germline CDR1 MNHNS, CDR2 SASEGT.

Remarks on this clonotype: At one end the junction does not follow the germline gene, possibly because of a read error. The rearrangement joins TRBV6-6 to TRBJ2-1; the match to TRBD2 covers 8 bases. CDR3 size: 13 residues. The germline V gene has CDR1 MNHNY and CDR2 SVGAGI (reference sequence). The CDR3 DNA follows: TGTGCCACACGTCATCCGGGGGGGGGTGAGCAGATCTTC. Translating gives CATRHPGGGEQIF.

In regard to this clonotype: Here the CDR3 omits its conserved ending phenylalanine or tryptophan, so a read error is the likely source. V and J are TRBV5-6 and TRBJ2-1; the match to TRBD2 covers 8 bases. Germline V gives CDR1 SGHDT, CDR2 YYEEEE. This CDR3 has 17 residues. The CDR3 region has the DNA TGTCCCAGCAGCCTCCGGGGGGGGGCATCTGTTCTCAATGAGCAGTTCATC. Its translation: CPSSLRGGASVLNEQFI.

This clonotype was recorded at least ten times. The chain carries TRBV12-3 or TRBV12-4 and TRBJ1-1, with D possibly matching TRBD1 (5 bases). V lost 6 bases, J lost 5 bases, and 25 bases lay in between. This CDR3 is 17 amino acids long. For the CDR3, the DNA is TGTGCCAGCAGCCAAAAAGCGGTAAGAGGGGATAGGACTGAAGCTTTCTTT. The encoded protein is CASSQKAVRGDRTEAFF.

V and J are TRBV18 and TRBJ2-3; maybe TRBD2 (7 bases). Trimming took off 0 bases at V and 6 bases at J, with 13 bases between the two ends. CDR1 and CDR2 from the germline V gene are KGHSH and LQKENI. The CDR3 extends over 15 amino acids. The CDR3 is CASSPPGGGVDTQYF. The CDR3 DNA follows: TGTGCCAGCTCACCACCAGGCGGGGGCGTGGATACGCAGTATTTT. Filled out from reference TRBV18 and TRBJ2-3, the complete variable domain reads NAGVMQNPRHLVRRRGQEARLRCSPMKGHSHVYWYRQLPEEGLKFMVYLQKENIIDESGMPKERFSAEFPKEGPSILRIQQVVRGDSAAYFCASSPPGGGVDTQYFGPGTRLTVL.

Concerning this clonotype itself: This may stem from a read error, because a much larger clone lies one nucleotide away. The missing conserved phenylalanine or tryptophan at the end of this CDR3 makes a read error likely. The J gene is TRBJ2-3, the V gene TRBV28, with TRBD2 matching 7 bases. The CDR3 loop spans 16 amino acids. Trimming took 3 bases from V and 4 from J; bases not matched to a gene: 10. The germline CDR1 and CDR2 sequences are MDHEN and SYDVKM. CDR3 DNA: TGTGCCAGCAGTTTGGCCAGCGGGACCTCTGCAGATACGCAGTATTTA. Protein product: CASSLASGTSADTQYL.

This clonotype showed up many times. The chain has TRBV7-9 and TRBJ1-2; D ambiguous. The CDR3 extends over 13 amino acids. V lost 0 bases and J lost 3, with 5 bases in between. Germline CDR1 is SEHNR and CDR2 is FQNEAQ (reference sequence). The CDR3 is CASSLAPHYGYTF. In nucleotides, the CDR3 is TGTGCCAGCAGCTTAGCACCCCACTATGGCTACACCTTC.

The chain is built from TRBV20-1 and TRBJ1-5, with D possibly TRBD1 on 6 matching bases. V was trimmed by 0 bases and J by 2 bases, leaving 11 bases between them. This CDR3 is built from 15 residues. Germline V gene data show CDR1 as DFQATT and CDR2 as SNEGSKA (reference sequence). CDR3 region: CSARDARGGNQPQHF. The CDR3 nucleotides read TGCAGTGCTAGAGATGCCAGGGGAGGCAATCAGCCCCAGCATTTT.

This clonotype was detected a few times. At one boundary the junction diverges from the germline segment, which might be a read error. CDR3 sequence: CASSLARLIYNEQIF. The DNA of the CDR3 is TGTGCCAGCAGCTTAGCGCGACTGATATACAATGAGCAGATCTTC. The chain couples TRBV11-2 to TRBJ2-1; D is ambiguous. CDR3 length equals 15 residues. CDR1 is SGHAT, CDR2 FQNNGV, per germline. The full variable domain, its missing parts supplied by reference TRBV11-2 and TRBJ2-1, is EAGVAQSPRYKIIEKRQSVAFWCNPISGHATLYWYQQILGQGPKLLIQFQNNGVVDDSQLPKDRFSAERLKGVDSTLKIQPAKLEDSAVYLCASSLARLIYNEQIFGPGTRLTVL.

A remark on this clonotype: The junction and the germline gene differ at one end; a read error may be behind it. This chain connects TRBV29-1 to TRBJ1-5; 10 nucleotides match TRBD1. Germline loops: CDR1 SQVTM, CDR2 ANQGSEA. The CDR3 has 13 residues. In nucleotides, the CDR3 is TGCAGTGTCGGACAGGGGGGGAATCTGCCCCAGCATTTT. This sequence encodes CSVGQGGNLPQHF.

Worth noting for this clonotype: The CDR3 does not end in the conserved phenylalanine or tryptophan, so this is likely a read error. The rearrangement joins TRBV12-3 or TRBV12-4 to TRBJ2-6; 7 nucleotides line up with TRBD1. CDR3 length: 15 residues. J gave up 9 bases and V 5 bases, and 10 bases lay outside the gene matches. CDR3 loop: CASSRRQGGINVLTL. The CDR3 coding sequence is TGTGCCAGCAGTCGGCGACAGGGTGGGATCAACGTCCTGACTCTC.

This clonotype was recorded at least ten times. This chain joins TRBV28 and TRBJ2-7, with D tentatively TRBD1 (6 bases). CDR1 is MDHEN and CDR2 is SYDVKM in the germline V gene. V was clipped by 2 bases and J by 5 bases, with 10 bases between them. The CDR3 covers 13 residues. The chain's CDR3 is CASSLSQGNEQYF. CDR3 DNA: TGTGCCAGCAGTTTAAGCCAGGGGAACGAGCAGTACTTC.

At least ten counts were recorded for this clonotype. CDR3 residues: CASRGQGAYGYTF. CDR3 sequence (DNA): TGTGCCAGCAGAGGTCAGGGGGCATATGGCTACACCTTC. J is TRBJ1-2 and V is TRBV6-5; TRBD1 agrees at 8 bases. Germline assignment: CDR1 MNHEY and CDR2 SVGAGI. The V and J ends lost 6 bases and 5 bases, in that order; junction bases with no gene match: 5. This CDR3 has 13 amino acids.

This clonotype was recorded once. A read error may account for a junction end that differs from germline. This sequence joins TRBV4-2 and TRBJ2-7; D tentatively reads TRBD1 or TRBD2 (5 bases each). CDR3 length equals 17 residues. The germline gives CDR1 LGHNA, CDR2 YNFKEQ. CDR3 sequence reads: CARSQDRGGVGTYEQYF. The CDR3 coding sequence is TGTGCCAGGAGCCAAGATCGAGGAGGTGTAGGGACCTACGAGCAGTACTTT.